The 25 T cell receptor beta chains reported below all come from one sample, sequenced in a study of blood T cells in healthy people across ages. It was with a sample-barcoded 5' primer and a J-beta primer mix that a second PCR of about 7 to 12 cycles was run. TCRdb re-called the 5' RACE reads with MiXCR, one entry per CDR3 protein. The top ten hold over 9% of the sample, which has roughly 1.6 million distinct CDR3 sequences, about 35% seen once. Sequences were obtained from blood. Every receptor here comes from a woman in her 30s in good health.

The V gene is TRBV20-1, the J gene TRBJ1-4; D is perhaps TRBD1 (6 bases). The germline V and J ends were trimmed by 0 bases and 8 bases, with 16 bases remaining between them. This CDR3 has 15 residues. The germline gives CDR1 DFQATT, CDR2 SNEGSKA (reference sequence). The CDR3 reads CSARDLRDIGEKLFF. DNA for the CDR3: TGCAGTGCTAGAGATCTGAGGGACATCGGCGAAAAACTGTTTTTT.

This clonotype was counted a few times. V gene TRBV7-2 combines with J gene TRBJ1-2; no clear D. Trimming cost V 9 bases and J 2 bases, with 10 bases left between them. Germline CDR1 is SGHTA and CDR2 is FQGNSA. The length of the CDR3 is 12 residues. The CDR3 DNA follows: TGTGCCAGTAGTAGGAGGAACTATGGCTACACCTTC. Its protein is CASSRRNYGYTF.

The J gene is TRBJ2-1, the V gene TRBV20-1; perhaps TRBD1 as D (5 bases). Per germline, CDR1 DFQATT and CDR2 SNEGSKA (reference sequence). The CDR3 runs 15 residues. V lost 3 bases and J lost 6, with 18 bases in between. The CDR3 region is CSASPPAVGLNEQFF. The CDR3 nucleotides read TGCAGTGCTAGTCCCCCAGCCGTGGGGCTCAATGAGCAGTTCTTC.

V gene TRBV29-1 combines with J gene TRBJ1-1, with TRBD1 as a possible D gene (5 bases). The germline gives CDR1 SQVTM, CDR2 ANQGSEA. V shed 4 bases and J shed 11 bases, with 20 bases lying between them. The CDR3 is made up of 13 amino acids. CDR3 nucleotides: TGCAGCGTTGGTGGGGGAACGAATACGAATGCTTTCTTT. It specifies CSVGGGTNTNAFF.

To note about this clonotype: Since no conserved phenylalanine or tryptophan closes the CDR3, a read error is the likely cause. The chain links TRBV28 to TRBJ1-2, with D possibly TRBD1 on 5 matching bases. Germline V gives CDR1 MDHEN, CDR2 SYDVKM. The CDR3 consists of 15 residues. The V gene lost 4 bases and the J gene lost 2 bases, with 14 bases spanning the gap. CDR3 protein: CASSSGSPPNYGYTL. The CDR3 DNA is TGTGCCAGCAGTTCAGGGAGCCCCCCCAACTATGGCTACACCCTC.

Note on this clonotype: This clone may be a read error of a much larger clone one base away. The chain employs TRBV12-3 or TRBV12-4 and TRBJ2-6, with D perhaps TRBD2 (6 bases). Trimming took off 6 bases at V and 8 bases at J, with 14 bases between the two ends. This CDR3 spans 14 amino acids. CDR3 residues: CASREGSGTNVLTF. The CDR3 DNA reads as TGTGCCAGCAGGGAGGGGTCGGGGACCAACGTCCTGACTTTC.

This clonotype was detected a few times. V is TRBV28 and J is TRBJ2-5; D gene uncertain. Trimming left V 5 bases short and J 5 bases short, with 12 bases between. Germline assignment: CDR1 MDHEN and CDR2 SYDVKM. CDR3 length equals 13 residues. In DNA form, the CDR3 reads TGTGCCAGCAGTGGGTCCTCATGGGAGACCCAGTACTTC. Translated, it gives CASSGSSWETQYF.

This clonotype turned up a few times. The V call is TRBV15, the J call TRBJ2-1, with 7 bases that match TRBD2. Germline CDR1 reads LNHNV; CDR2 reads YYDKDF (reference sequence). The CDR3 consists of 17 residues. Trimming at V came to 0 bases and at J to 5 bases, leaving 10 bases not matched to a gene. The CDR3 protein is CATSRDIGGGGNNEQFF. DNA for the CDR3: TGTGCCACCAGCAGAGATATTGGGGGGGGGGGAAACAATGAGCAGTTCTTC.

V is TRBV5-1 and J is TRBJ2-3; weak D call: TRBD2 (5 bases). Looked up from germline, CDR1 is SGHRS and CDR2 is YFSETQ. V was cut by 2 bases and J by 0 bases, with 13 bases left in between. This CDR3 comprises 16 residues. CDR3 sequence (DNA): TGCGCCAGCAGCTTCGACGACTATGGTAGCACAGATACGCAGTATTTT. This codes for CASSFDDYGSTDTQYF.

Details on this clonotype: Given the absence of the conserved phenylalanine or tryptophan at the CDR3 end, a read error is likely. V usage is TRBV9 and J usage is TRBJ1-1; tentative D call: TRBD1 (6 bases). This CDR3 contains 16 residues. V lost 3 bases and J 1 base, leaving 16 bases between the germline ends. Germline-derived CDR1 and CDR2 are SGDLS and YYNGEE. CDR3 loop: CASSARPGDPNTEAFC. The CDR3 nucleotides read TGTGCCAGCAGCGCGCGCCCAGGGGACCCGAACACTGAAGCTTTCTGT.

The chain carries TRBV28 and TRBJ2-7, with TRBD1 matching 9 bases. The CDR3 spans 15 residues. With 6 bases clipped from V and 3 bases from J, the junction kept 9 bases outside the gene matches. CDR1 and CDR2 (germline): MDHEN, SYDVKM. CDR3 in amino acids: CASRAPGQGNYEQYF. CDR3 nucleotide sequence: TGTGCCAGCAGGGCTCCGGGACAGGGTAACTACGAGCAGTACTTC.

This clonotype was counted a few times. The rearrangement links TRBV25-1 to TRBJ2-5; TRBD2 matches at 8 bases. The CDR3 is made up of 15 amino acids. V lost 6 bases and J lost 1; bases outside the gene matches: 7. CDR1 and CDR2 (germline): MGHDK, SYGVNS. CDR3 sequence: CASSPGTRPQETQYF. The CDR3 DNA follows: TGTGCCAGCAGCCCCGGGACTAGGCCCCAAGAGACCCAGTACTTC.

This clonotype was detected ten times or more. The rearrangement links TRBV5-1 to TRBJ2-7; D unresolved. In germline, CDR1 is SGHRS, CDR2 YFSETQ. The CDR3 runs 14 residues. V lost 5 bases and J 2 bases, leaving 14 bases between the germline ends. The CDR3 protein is CASSSGDTAYEQYF. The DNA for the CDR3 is TGCGCCAGCAGTTCCGGCGACACCGCCTACGAGCAGTACTTC. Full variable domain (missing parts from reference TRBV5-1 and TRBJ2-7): KAGVTQTPRYLIKTRGQQVTLSCSPISGHRSVSWYQQTPGQGLQFLFEYFSETQRNKGNFPGRFSGRQFSNSRSEMNVSTLELGDSALYLCASSSGDTAYEQYFGPGTRLTVT.

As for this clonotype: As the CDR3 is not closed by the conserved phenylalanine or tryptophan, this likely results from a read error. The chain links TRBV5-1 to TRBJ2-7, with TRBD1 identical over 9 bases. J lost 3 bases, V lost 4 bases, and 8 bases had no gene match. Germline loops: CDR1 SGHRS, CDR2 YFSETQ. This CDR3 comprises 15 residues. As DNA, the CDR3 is TGCGCCAGCAGCGCGTACACAGGGGGCGGCTACGAGCAGTACTGC. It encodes CASSAYTGGGYEQYC.

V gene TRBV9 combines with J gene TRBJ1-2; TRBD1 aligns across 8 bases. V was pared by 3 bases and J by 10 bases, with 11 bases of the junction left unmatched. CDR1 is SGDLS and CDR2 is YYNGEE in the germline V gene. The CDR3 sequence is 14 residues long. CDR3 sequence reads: CASSDTDRVYDYTF. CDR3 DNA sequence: TGTGCCAGCAGCGATACGGACAGGGTCTACGACTACACCTTC.

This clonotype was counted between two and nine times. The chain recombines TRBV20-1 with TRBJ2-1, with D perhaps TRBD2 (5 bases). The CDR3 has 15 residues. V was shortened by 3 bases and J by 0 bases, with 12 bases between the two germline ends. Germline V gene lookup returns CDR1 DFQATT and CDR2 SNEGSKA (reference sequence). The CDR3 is CSASSGTFSYNEQFF. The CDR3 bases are TGCAGTGCTAGCAGCGGAACTTTCTCCTACAATGAGCAGTTCTTC.

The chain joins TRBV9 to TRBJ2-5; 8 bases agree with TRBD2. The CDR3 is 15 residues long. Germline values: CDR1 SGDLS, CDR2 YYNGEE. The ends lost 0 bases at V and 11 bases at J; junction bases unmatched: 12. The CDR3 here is CASSVVAGSPRGQYF. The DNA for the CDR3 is TGTGCCAGCAGCGTAGTAGCGGGAAGCCCCCGCGGGCAGTACTTC.

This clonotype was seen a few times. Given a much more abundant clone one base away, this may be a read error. As DNA, the CDR3 is TGCGCCAGCAGCCAAGCTACCGCAGATACGCAGTATTTT. This encodes CASSQATADTQYF. The chain is built from TRBV4-1 and TRBJ2-3; D is unclear. Germline CDR1 is MGHRA and CDR2 is YSYEKL. This CDR3 is built from 13 residues. Trimming left V 1 base short and J 4 bases short, with 6 bases between.

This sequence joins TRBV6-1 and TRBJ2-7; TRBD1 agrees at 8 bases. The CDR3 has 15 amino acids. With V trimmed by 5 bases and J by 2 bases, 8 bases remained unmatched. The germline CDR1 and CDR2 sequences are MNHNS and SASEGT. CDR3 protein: CASSSGGGFPYEQYF. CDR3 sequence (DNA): TGTGCCAGCAGTTCAGGGGGCGGATTCCCCTACGAGCAGTACTTC.

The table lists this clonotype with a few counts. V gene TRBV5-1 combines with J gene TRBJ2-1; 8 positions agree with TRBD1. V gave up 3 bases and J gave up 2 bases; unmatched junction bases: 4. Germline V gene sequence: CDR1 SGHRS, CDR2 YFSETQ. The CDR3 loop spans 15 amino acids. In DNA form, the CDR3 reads TGCGCCAGCAGCTACGCAGGGGGCGCCTACAATGAGCAGTTCTTC. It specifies CASSYAGGAYNEQFF.

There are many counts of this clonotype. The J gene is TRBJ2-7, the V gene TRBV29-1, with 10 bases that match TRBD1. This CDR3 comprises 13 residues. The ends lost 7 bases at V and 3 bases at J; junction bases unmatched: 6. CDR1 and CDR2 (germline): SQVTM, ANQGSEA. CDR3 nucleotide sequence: TGCAGCGGCTCCCGGACAGGGGGCTACGAGCAGTACTTC. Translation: CSGSRTGGYEQYF.

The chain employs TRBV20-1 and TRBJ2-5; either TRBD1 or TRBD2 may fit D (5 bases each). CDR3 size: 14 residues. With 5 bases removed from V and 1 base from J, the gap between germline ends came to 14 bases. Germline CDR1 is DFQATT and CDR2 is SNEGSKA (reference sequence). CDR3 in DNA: TGCAGTGCTGGAACGGGACGGCCCCAAGAGACCCAGTACTTC. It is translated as CSAGTGRPQETQYF.

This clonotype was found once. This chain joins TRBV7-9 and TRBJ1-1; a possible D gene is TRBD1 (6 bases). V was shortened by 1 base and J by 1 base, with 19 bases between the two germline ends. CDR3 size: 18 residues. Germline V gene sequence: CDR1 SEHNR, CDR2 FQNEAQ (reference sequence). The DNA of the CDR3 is TGTGCCAGCAGCTTAGTACGCTGGGGGGGCCGGGGGAACACTGAAGCTTTCTTT. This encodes CASSLVRWGGRGNTEAFF.

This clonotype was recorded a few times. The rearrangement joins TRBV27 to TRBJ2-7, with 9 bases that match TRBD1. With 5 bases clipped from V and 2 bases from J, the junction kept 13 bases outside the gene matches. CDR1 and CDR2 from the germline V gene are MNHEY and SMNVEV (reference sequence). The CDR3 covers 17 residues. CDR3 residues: CASSPGQGKTQPYEQYF. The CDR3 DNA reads TGTGCCAGCAGTCCGGGACAGGGAAAGACCCAACCCTACGAGCAGTACTTC.

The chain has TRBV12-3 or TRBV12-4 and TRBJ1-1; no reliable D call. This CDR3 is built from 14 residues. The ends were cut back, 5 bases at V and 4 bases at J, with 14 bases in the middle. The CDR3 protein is CASSLLRVSTEAFF. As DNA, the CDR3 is TGTGCCAGCAGTCTCCTTCGGGTGAGCACTGAAGCTTTCTTT.